These 10 T cell receptor beta chains originate from one sample sequenced in a study of blood T cell repertoires in COVID-19. Generated by immunoSEQ multiplex PCR, the TCRdb table keeps only in-frame clones and is missing some. The profile shows some 210,000 clones, about nine tenths of them singletons. Sequenced material: peripheral blood. The receptors were gathered from a man aged 55-75 years who had recovered from COVID-19.

This chain joins TRBV27 and TRBJ1-1; 9 bases line up with TRBD1. The V segment lost 5 bases and the J segment 3 bases; nucleotides outside the gene matches: 7. Germline CDR1 MNHEY, CDR2 SMNVEV (reference sequence). CDR3 length equals 15 residues. The CDR3 is CASSPWTGADTEAFF. CDR3 coding DNA: TGTGCCAGCAGTCCCTGGACAGGGGCGGACACTGAAGCTTTCTTT.

This chain joins TRBV18 and TRBJ1-5; 8 bases fit TRBD1. Germline lookup yields CDR1 KGHSH and CDR2 LQKENI. This CDR3 has 16 residues. After removal of 6 bases from V and 2 bases from J, the junction contained 9 bases not matched to a gene. CDR3: CASSTADRGGNQPQHF. CDR3 nucleotides: TGTGCCAGCTCGACTGCCGACAGGGGTGGCAATCAGCCCCAGCATTTT.

This clone was counted a single time. The chain employs TRBV4-3 and TRBJ1-2, with TRBD1 matching 8 bases. CDR1 and CDR2 from the germline V gene are LGHNA and YSLEER. This CDR3 comprises 14 residues. V shed 3 bases, J shed 8 bases, and the junction held 8 bases outside the gene matches. The CDR3 region is CASSQADRDAGYTF. The CDR3 bases are TGCGCCAGCAGCCAGGCGGACAGGGACGCAGGCTACACCTTC.

In DNA form, the CDR3 reads TGTGCCAGCAGCTTAGTCAGACAGGGTTCGTACGAGCAGTACTTC. Its protein is CASSLVRQGSYEQYF. The chain is built from TRBV7-2 and TRBJ2-7; 7 nucleotides line up with TRBD1. From germline, CDR1 is SGHTA and CDR2 FQGNSA. V was pared by 1 base and J by 4 bases, with 7 bases of the junction left unmatched. The CDR3 contains 15 residues. Complete variable domain (other parts from reference TRBV7-2 and TRBJ2-7): GAGVSQSPSNKVTEKGKDVELRCDPISGHTALYWYRQSLGQGLEFLIYFQGNSAPDKSGLPSDRFSAERTGGSVSTLTIQRTQQEDSAVYLCASSLVRQGSYEQYFGPGTRLTVT.

V gene TRBV19 combines with J gene TRBJ2-1, with D tentatively TRBD1 (6 bases). CDR3 size: 16 residues. CDR1 is LNHDA, CDR2 SQIVND, per germline (reference sequence). Deletions cut 6 bases from V and 4 bases from J, with 19 bases between. CDR3: CASSRMDSAFYNEQFF. In nucleotides, the CDR3 is TGTGCCAGTAGCCGAATGGACAGCGCTTTTTACAATGAGCAGTTCTTC.

This clone was detected a few times. V usage is TRBV5-6 and J usage is TRBJ2-2; 8 bases agree with TRBD1. The germline gives CDR1 SGHDT, CDR2 YYEEEE. The CDR3 runs 15 residues. V trimming: 0 bases; J trimming: 5 bases; junction bases outside the gene matches: 3. Here the CDR3 reads CASSLVDRVTGELFF. The CDR3, as DNA: TGTGCCAGCAGCTTGGTGGACAGGGTGACCGGGGAGCTGTTTTTT. Drawing the rest from reference TRBV5-6 and TRBJ2-2, the complete variable domain is DAGVTQSPTHLIKTRGQQVTLRCSPKSGHDTVSWYQQALGQGPQFIFQYYEEEERQRGNFPDRFSGHQFPNYSSELNVNALLLGDSALYLCASSLVDRVTGELFFGEGSRLTVL.

The chain carries TRBV12-3 or TRBV12-4 and TRBJ1-5; 7 bases are a match to TRBD1. V trimming: 7 bases; J trimming: 5 bases; junction bases outside the gene matches: 5. The CDR3 is 13 residues long. The CDR3 protein is CASTPTGHQPQHF. CDR3 coding DNA: TGTGCCAGCACCCCGACAGGGCATCAGCCCCAGCATTTT.

The chain couples TRBV10-3 to TRBJ2-7; 14 positions agree with TRBD2. Germline V gene sequence: CDR1 ENHRY, CDR2 SYGVKD. V was pared by 11 bases and J by 6 bases, with 15 bases of the junction left unmatched. This CDR3 spans 16 amino acids. The CDR3 loop reads CAACRAGTSGRCEQYF. The CDR3 DNA follows: TGTGCCGCCTGCCGCGCCGGGACTAGCGGGAGATGCGAGCAGTACTTC.

The genes are TRBV4-1 and TRBJ2-1; 9 nucleotides match TRBD2. V shed 1 base, J shed 6 bases, and the junction held 7 bases outside the gene matches. The CDR3 spans 16 residues. Germline CDR1 reads MGHRA; CDR2 reads YSYEKL. The CDR3 DNA follows: TGCGCCAGCAGCCAAGGTAGCGGGAGAAGGGGCAATGAGCAGTTCTTC. Translation: CASSQGSGRRGNEQFF.

V and J are TRBV7-9 and TRBJ2-1; 8 bases fit TRBD1. J lost 5 bases, V lost 2 bases, and 11 bases had no gene match. The CDR3 extends over 17 amino acids. Germline V gene lookup returns CDR1 SEHNR and CDR2 FQNEAQ (reference sequence). The CDR3 sequence: CASSLRSGQGIDNEQFF. The CDR3 nucleotides are TGTGCCAGCAGCTTACGGTCTGGACAGGGTATAGACAATGAGCAGTTCTTC.